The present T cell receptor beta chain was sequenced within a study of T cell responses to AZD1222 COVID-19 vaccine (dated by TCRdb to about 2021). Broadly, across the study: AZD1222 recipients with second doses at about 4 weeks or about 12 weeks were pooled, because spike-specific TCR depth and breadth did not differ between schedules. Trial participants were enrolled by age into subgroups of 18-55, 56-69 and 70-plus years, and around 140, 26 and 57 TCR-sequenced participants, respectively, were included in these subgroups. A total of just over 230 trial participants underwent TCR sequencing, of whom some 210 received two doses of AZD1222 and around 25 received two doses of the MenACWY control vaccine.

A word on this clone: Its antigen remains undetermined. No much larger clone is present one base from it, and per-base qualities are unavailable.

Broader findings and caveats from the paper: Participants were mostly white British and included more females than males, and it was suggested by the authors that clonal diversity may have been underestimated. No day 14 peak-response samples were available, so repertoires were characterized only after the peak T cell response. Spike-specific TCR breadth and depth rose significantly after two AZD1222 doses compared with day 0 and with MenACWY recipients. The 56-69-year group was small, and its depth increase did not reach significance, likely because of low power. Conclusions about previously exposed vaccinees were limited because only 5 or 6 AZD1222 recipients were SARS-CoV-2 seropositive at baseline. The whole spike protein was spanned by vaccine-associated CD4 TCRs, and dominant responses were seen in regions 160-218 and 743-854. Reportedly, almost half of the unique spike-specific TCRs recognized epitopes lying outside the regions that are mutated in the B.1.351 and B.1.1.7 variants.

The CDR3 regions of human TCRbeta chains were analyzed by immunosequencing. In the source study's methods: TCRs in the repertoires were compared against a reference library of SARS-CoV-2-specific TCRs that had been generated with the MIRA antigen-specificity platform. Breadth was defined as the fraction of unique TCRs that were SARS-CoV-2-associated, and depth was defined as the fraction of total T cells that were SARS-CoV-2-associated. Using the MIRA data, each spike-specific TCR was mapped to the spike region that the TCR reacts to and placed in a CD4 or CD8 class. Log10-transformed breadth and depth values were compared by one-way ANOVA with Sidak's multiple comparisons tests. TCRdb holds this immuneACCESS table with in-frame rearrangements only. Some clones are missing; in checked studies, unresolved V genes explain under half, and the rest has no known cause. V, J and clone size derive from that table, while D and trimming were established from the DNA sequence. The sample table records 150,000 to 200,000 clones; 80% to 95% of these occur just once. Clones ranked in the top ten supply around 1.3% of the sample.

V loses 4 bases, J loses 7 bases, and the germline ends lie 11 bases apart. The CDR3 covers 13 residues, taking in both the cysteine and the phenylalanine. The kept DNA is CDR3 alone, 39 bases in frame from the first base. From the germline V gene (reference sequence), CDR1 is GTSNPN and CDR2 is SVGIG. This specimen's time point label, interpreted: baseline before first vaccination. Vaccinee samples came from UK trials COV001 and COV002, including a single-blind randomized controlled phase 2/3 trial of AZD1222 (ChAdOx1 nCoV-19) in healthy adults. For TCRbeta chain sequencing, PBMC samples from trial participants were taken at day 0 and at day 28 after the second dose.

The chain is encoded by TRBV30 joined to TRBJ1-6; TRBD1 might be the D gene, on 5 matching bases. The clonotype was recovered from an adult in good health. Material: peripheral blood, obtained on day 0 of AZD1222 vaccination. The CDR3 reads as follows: CAWKGSGNSPLHF. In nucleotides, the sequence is TGTGCCTGGAAGGGGAGCGGGAATTCACCCCTCCACTTT.